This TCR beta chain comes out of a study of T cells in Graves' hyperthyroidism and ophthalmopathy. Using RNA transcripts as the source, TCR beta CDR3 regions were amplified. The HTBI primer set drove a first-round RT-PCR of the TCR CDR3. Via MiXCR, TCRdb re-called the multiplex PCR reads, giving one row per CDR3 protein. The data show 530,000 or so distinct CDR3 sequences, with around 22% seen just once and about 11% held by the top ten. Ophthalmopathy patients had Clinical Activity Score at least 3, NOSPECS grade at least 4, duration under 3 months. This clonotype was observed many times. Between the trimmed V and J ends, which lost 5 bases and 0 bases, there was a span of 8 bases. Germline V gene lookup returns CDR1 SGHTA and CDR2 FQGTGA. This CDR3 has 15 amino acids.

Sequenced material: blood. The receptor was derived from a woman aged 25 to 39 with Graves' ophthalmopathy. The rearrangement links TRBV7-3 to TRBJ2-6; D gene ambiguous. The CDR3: CASSLSHSGANVLTF. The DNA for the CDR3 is TGTGCCAGCAGCCTTAGTCACTCTGGGGCCAACGTCCTGACTTTC.